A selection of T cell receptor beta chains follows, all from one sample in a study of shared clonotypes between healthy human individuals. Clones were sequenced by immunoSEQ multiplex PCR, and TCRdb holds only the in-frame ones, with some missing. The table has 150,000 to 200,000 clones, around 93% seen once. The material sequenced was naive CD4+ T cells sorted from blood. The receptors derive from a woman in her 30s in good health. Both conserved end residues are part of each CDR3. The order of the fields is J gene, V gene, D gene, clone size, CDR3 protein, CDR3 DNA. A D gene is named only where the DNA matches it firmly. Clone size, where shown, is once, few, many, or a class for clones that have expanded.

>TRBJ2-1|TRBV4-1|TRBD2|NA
CASSQDSLAGVVYEQFF
TGCGCCAGCAGCCAAGATTCGCTAGCGGGAGTAGTGTATGAGCAGTTCTTC
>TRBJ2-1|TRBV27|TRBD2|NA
CASSLLAGVLEQFF
TGTGCCAGCAGTTTACTAGCGGGAGTTCTTGAGCAGTTCTTC
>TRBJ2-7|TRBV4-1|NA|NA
CASSQDGYEQYF
TGCGCCAGCAGCCAAGATGGATACGAGCAGTACTTC
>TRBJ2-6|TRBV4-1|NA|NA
CASSQRSGAGANVLTF
TGCGCCAGCAGCCAAAGATCAGGGGCTGGGGCCAACGTCCTGACTTTC
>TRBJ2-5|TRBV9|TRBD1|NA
CASSVTGTGAGEQYF
TGTGCCAGCAGCGTAACCGGGACAGGGGCTGGGGAGCAGTACTTC
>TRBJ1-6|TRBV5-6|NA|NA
CASTPHRGNSPLHF
TGTGCCAGCACCCCCCATAGGGGGAATTCACCCCTCCACTTT
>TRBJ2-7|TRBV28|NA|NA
CASTPGGSYEQYF
TGTGCCAGTACTCCCGGCGGATCCTACGAGCAGTACTTC
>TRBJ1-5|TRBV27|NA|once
CASSYRENQPQHF
TGTGCCAGCAGCTACAGGGAAAATCAGCCCCAGCATTTT
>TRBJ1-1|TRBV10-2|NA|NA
CASSEGPPWDAFF
TGCGCCAGCAGTGAGGGCCCTCCATGGGACGCTTTCTTT
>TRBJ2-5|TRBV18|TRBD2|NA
CASSPGGAGTQYF
TGTGCCAGCTCACCGGGAGGGGCAGGGACCCAGTACTTC
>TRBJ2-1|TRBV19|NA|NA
CASSREDGSSYNEQFF
TGTGCCAGTAGTCGTGAGGACGGCAGCTCCTACAATGAGCAGTTCTTC
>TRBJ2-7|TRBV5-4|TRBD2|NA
CAVATSWNYEQYF
TGTGCCGTCGCGACTAGCTGGAACTACGAGCAGTACTTC
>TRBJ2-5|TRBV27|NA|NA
CASSRAPAQETQYF
TGTGCCAGCAGCAGGGCTCCCGCCCAAGAGACCCAGTACTTC
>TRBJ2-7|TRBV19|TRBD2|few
CASSIASGTYEQYF
TGTGCCAGTAGTATAGCTAGCGGTACCTACGAGCAGTACTTC
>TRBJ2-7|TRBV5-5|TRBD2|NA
CASSLVFQREFRAYEQYF
TGTGCCAGCAGCTTGGTCTTCCAGCGGGAGTTTCGGGCCTACGAGCAGTACTTC
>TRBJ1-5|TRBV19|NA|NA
CASSIHRPISNQPQHF
TGTGCCAGTAGTATACATCGGCCGATTAGCAATCAGCCCCAGCATTTT
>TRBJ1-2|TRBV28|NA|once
CASSPLPYGYTF
TGTGCCAGCAGCCCCCTCCCCTATGGCTACACCTTC
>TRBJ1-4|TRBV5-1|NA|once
CASSFTSGSEKLFF
TGCGCCAGCAGCTTTACGTCCGGGAGTGAAAAACTGTTTTTT
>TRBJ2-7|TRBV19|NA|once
CASSISSAGSYEQYF
TGTGCCAGTAGTATCTCGTCGGCGGGCTCCTACGAGCAGTACTTC
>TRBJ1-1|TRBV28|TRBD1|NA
CASSPWTGRGNTEAFF
TGTGCCAGCAGTCCATGGACAGGACGCGGGAACACTGAAGCTTTCTTT
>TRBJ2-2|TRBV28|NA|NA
CASTLGSRWSGELFF
TGTGCCAGCACTTTGGGAAGCCGGTGGTCCGGGGAGCTGTTTTTT
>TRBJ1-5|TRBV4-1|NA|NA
CASSQDQSTGQPQHF
TGCGCCAGCAGCCAAGATCAAAGCACAGGTCAGCCCCAGCATTTT
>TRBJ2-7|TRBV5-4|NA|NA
CASSFARGEQYF
TGTGCCAGCAGCTTCGCAAGGGGCGAGCAGTACTTC
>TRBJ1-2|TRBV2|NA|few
CASSDDLPGDGYTF
TGTGCCAGCAGTGATGATCTCCCGGGAGATGGCTACACCTTC
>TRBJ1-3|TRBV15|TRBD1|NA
CATSRTGSRADFGNTIYF
TGTGCCACCAGCAGGACAGGGTCGAGAGCCGATTTTGGAAACACCATATATTTT
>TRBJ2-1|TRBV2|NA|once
CASSVVTSSNEQFF
TGTGCCAGCAGTGTCGTGACTAGTTCCAATGAGCAGTTCTTC
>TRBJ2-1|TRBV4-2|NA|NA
CASSRGAKGEQFF
TGTGCCAGCAGCCGGGGCGCTAAGGGGGAGCAGTTCTTC
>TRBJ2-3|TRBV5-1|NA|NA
CASSFTEKGTQYF
TGCGCCAGCAGCTTTACCGAGAAGGGTACGCAGTATTTT
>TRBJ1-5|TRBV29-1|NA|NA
CSVVIGWNQPQHF
TGCAGCGTTGTTATAGGATGGAATCAGCCCCAGCATTTT
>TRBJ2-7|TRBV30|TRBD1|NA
CAYSGTGSYEQYF
TGTGCCTACTCCGGGACAGGGTCCTACGAGCAGTACTTC
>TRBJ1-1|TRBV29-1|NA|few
CSVKNTEAFF
TGCAGCGTTAAGAACACTGAAGCTTTCTTT
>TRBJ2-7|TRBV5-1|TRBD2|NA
CASSPLAGGVPSEQYF
TGCGCCAGCAGCCCTTTGGCGGGAGGGGTCCCTAGCGAGCAGTACTTC
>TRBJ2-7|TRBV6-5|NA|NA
CASKRGTVHEQYF
TGTGCCAGCAAGCGGGGGACAGTCCACGAGCAGTACTTC
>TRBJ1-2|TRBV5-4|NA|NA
CASSLAQAKGYGYTF
TGTGCCAGCAGCTTGGCCCAAGCGAAGGGCTATGGCTACACCTTC
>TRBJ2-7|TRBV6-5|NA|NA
CASSYSFAHTYEQYF
TGTGCCAGCAGTTACTCTTTCGCGCATACCTACGAGCAGTACTTC
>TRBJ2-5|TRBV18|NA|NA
CASSPAGRETQYF
TGTGCCAGCTCACCAGCGGGGCGGGAGACCCAGTACTTC
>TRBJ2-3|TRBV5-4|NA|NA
CASSLGGVSTDTQYF
TGTGCCAGCAGCTTGGGGGGTGTTAGCACAGATACGCAGTATTTT
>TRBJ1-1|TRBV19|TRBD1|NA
CASSPTGESWTEAFF
TGTGCCAGTAGCCCCACAGGGGAGTCGTGGACTGAAGCTTTCTTT
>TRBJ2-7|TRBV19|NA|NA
CASSIVAAKEQYF
TGTGCCAGTAGTATAGTGGCAGCGAAAGAGCAGTACTTC
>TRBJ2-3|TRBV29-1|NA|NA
CSVRPGEVTDTQYF
TGCAGCGTTCGTCCGGGAGAGGTCACAGATACGCAGTATTTT
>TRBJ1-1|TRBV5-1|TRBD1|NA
CASSLVGTGPTEAFF
TGCGCCAGCAGCTTGGTTGGGACAGGGCCCACTGAAGCTTTCTTT
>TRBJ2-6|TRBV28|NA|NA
CASRSQGSGANVLTF
TGTGCCAGCAGGTCGCAAGGCTCTGGGGCCAACGTCCTGACTTTC
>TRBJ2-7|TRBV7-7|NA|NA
CASSPGPFAYEQYF
TGTGCCAGCAGCCCCGGGCCATTCGCCTACGAGCAGTACTTC
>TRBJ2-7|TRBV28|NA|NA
CASRNYEQYF
TGTGCCAGCAGAAACTACGAGCAGTACTTC
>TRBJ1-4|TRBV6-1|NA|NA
CASSSRGGAEEKLFF
TGTGCCAGCAGCTCCAGGGGAGGGGCAGAGGAAAAACTGTTTTTT
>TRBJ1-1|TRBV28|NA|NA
CASSPPGMNTEAFF
TGTGCCAGCAGTCCGCCGGGAATGAACACTGAAGCTTTCTTT
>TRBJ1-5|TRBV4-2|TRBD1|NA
CASSPSTGGWSNQPQHF
TGTGCCAGCAGCCCATCTACAGGGGGTTGGAGCAATCAGCCCCAGCATTTT
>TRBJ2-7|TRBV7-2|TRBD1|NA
CASSLYPTGRYEQYF
TGTGCCAGCAGCTTATATCCGACAGGGAGATACGAGCAGTACTTC
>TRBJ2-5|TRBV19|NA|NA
CASSTPGDRGETQYF
TGTGCCAGTAGCACACCGGGAGACCGAGGAGAGACCCAGTACTTC
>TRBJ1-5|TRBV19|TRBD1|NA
CASRRTGKRVYSNQPQHF
TGTGCCAGTAGGAGGACAGGGAAGAGGGTTTATAGCAATCAGCCCCAGCATTTT